This entry lists 10 T cell receptor beta chains sequenced from one sample in a study of control samples from healthy donors and cancer patients. This table comes from immunoSEQ multiplex PCR, and its TCRdb copy is limited to in-frame clones, with some not included. The sample holds around 180,000 clones, around 88% seen once. Material for sequencing was blood. These receptors were collected from a woman aged 30 to 39 in good health.

The chain joins TRBV5-6 to TRBJ2-7; 8 bases are a match to TRBD1. The trim removed 4 bases at V and 6 bases at J, leaving 12 bases unmatched. The CDR3 spans 15 residues. The germline V gene has CDR1 SGHDT and CDR2 YYEEEE. DNA for the CDR3: TGTGCCAGCAGCGGCCGCGACAGGGGAGGCCGCGAGCAGTACTTC. Its protein is CASSGRDRGGREQYF.

This chain links TRBV7-2 with TRBJ1-6; the match to TRBD1 covers 8 bases. J gave up 13 bases and V 6 bases, and 5 bases lay outside the gene matches. Germline CDR1 and CDR2: SGHTA and FQGNSA. The CDR3 spans 12 residues. The chain's CDR3 is CASRRTGLPLHF. CDR3 DNA sequence: TGTGCCAGCAGACGGACAGGGTTGCCCCTCCACTTT. Variable domain in full (rest from reference TRBV7-2 and TRBJ1-6): GAGVSQSPSNKVTEKGKDVELRCDPISGHTALYWYRQSLGQGLEFLIYFQGNSAPDKSGLPSDRFSAERTGGSVSTLTIQRTQQEDSAVYLCASRRTGLPLHFGNGTRLTVT.

The V gene is TRBV28, the J gene TRBJ1-3; D gene uncertain. The CDR3 has 15 amino acids. The germline CDR1 and CDR2 sequences are MDHEN and SYDVKM. V was cut by 1 base and J by 0 bases, with 7 bases left in between. CDR3 bases: TGTGCCAGCAGTTTATTACGGAGCTCTGGAAACACCATATATTTT. It specifies CASSLLRSSGNTIYF.

J is TRBJ1-6 and V is TRBV9; weak D call: TRBD1 (5 bases). V lost 0 bases and J 8 bases, leaving 12 bases between the germline ends. The germline gives CDR1 SGDLS, CDR2 YYNGEE. The CDR3 sequence is 15 residues long. In DNA, the CDR3 is TGTGCCAGCAGCGTAGGAACAGGCGAATATTCACCCCTCCACTTT. Protein product: CASSVGTGEYSPLHF.

The chain is built from TRBV12-3 or TRBV12-4 and TRBJ2-7; TRBD2 is a possible D gene (5 bases). V shed 5 bases and J shed 3 bases, with 11 bases lying between them. CDR3 length equals 13 residues. CDR3 amino acids: CASSPSGFYEQYV. In nucleotides, the CDR3 is TGTGCCAGCAGTCCAAGCGGATTCTACGAGCAGTACGTC.

The chain joins TRBV5-6 to TRBJ2-7, with TRBD1 matching 9 bases. This CDR3 comprises 14 residues. The germline V gene has CDR1 SGHDT and CDR2 YYEEEE. V was clipped by 3 bases and J by 2 bases; unmatched bases: 3. The CDR3 DNA follows: TGTGCCAGCAGCTGGGGGACAGGGACCTACGAGCAGTACTTC. Its protein is CASSWGTGTYEQYF. Full variable domain (rest looked up from reference TRBV5-6 and TRBJ2-7): DAGVTQSPTHLIKTRGQQVTLRCSPKSGHDTVSWYQQALGQGPQFIFQYYEEEERQRGNFPDRFSGHQFPNYSSELNVNALLLGDSALYLCASSWGTGTYEQYFGPGTRLTVT.

The chain is built from TRBV9 and TRBJ1-2; 8 nucleotides align to TRBD1. V trimming: 0 bases; J trimming: 5 bases; junction bases outside the gene matches: 3. Germline loops: CDR1 SGDLS, CDR2 YYNGEE. This CDR3 has 14 residues. The CDR3 DNA is TGTGCCAGCAGCGTAGTCGACAGGGGTTATGGCTACACCTTC. Its translation is CASSVVDRGYGYTF. The variable domain in full, completed from reference TRBV9 and TRBJ1-2, reads DSGVTQTPKHLITATGQRVTLRCSPRSGDLSVYWYQQSLDQGLQFLIQYYNGEERAKGNILERFSAQQFPDLHSELNLSSLELGDSALYFCASSVVDRGYGYTFGSGTRLTVV.

This chain links TRBV12-5 with TRBJ1-1, with 9 positions matching TRBD1. CDR1 LGHNT and CDR2 FRNRAP come from the germline V gene. This CDR3 is built from 13 residues. V lost 1 base, J lost 10 bases, and 4 bases stayed unmatched. CDR3 loop: CASGLGGTGPAFF. The CDR3 DNA sequence: TGTGCTAGTGGTTTGGGGGGGACAGGGCCAGCTTTCTTT.

For this clone: Germline and junction disagree at one end, which may indicate a read error. The chain recombines TRBV3-1 (or the pseudogene TRBV3-2) with TRBJ1-2; a weak D match, TRBD1 (6 bases). The CDR3 contains 15 residues. The V gene's germline CDR1 is LGHDT and CDR2 YNNKEL (reference sequence). CDR3 amino acids: CASRQGGGGRDGYTF. CDR3 nucleotides: TGTGCCAGCAGACAAGGGGGAGGGGGGCGGGATGGCTACACCTTC.

The gene calls are TRBV3-1 (or the pseudogene TRBV3-2) and TRBJ2-6; maybe TRBD1 (6 bases). The CDR3 has 18 residues. Germline V gene data show CDR1 as LGHDT and CDR2 as YNNKEL (reference sequence). The V and J ends lost 0 bases and 6 bases respectively, with 18 bases between them. The CDR3 is CASSQEGAGDPVANVLTF. CDR3 in DNA: TGTGCCAGCAGCCAAGAAGGGGCAGGGGATCCTGTGGCCAACGTCCTGACTTTC.